The 23 T cell receptor beta chains in this list originate from one sample, sequenced in a study of blood T cell repertoires in COVID-19. Clones were sequenced by immunoSEQ multiplex PCR, and TCRdb holds only the in-frame ones, with some missing. The sample gives roughly 97,000 clones, about 80% of which show up once; over 6.5% is in the top ten. The sequenced material came from peripheral blood. Receptors originate from a man aged 65-85 years with acute or convalescent COVID-19.

The V gene is TRBV30, the J gene TRBJ1-3; TRBD1 is a possible D gene (6 bases). Per the germline V gene, CDR1 is GTSNPN and CDR2 is SVGIG (reference sequence). This CDR3 comprises 13 residues. V was shortened by 8 bases and J by 2 bases, with 13 bases between the two germline ends. The CDR3 region is CAGRGGAGNTIYF. The CDR3 nucleotides read TGTGCCGGTCGGGGGGGCGCTGGAAACACCATATATTTT.

The V call is TRBV7-2, the J call TRBJ1-2; 8 bases fit TRBD1. The CDR3 totals 14 residues. Trimming at V came to 3 bases and at J to 3 bases, leaving 3 bases not matched to a gene. Looked up from germline, CDR1 is SGHTA and CDR2 is FQGNSA. CDR3 bases: TGTGCCAGCAGCTTCATGACAGGGGACTATGGCTACACCTTC. Amino acid sequence: CASSFMTGDYGYTF.

The chain has TRBV6-1 and TRBJ2-3, with 9 bases aligning to TRBD2. The germline V gene encodes CDR1 MNHNS and CDR2 SASEGT. J lost 0 bases, V lost 8 bases, and 6 bases had no gene match. The CDR3 is made up of 15 amino acids. CDR3 sequence reads: CASVPSGRSTDTQYF. In DNA, the CDR3 is TGTGCCAGCGTCCCGAGCGGGAGGAGCACAGATACGCAGTATTTT.

The chain carries TRBV10-3 and TRBJ2-7; TRBD1 matches 12 bases. Unmatched junction bases numbered 11, after V lost 10 bases and J lost 7 bases. CDR3 length equals 14 residues. Germline V gene lookup returns CDR1 ENHRY and CDR2 SYGVKD. CDR3 coding DNA: TGTGCCACCGGACCGGGACAGGGGGCCGATGAGCAGTACTTC. Protein: CATGPGQGADEQYF.

The chain couples TRBV24-1 to TRBJ1-5; D not resolved. V was trimmed by 3 bases and J by 5 bases, leaving 10 bases between them. CDR3 size: 14 residues. Germline CDR1 reads KGHDR; CDR2 reads SFDVKD. CDR3 bases: TGTGCCACCAGTGATCCGCACTCCTATCAGCCCCAGCATTTT. Translating it yields CATSDPHSYQPQHF.

The V gene is TRBV7-3, the J gene TRBJ2-2; D perhaps matches TRBD1 (6 bases). The CDR3 is made up of 16 amino acids. CDR1 is SGHTA, CDR2 FQGTGA, per germline. Trimming cost V 2 bases and J 3 bases, with 13 bases left between them. The CDR3 spells CASSLLGPGDTGELFF. In nucleotides, the CDR3 is TGTGCCAGCAGCTTATTGGGGCCAGGGGACACCGGGGAGCTGTTTTTT.

The chain combines TRBV2 with TRBJ1-1, with 8 positions matching TRBD1. Trimming took 6 bases from V and 7 from J; bases not matched to a gene: 10. The CDR3 is 14 residues long. Germline V gene lookup returns CDR1 SNHLY and CDR2 FYNNEI. The CDR3 is CASRADRAGGEAFF. CDR3 DNA: TGTGCCAGCAGAGCGGACAGGGCGGGCGGTGAAGCTTTCTTT. The entire variable domain, with the rest obtained from reference TRBV2 and TRBJ1-1, is as follows: EPEVTQTPSHQVTQMGQEVILRCVPISNHLYFYWYRQILGQKVEFLVSFYNNEISEKSEIFDDQFSVERPDGSNFTLKIRSTKLEDSAMYFCASRADRAGGEAFFGQGTRLTVV.

V gene TRBV6-5 combines with J gene TRBJ2-1, with no clear D. This CDR3 spans 11 amino acids. The germline CDR1 and CDR2 sequences are MNHEY and SVGAGI. The V end was cut by 6 bases, the J end by 7 bases, with 7 bases between. This CDR3 reads CASSALNEQFF. CDR3 DNA sequence: TGTGCCAGCAGCGCGTTGAATGAGCAGTTCTTC.

CDR3 in amino acids: CASSLRDRVYEQYF. In DNA form, the CDR3 reads TGTGCCAGCAGTCTACGGGACAGGGTCTACGAGCAGTACTTC. The chain joins TRBV2 to TRBJ2-7; 9 bases are shared with TRBD1. Germline V gene sequence: CDR1 SNHLY, CDR2 FYNNEI. This CDR3 is built from 14 residues. With 5 bases clipped from V and 3 bases from J, the junction kept 5 bases outside the gene matches.

The chain recombines TRBV24-1 with TRBJ1-3, with D possibly matching TRBD1 (6 bases). V lost 2 bases, J lost 1 base, and 8 bases lay in between. There are 15 residues in the CDR3. The V gene's germline CDR1 is KGHDR and CDR2 SFDVKD. CDR3 nucleotide sequence: TGTGCCACCAGTGATTCGGGACATTCTGGAAACACCATATATTTT. Translating gives CATSDSGHSGNTIYF.

The gene calls are TRBV5-1 and TRBJ1-4; D is uncertain. Trimming took 0 bases from V and 0 from J, leaving 9 bases between them. The germline CDR1 and CDR2 sequences are SGHRS and YFSETQ. This CDR3 spans 16 amino acids. The CDR3 sequence: CASSLGTASTNEKLFF. CDR3 DNA: TGCGCCAGCAGCTTGGGGACTGCCTCAACTAATGAAAAACTGTTTTTT.

This rearrangement joins TRBV2 to TRBJ1-2, with D uncertain. The V gene lost 4 bases and the J gene lost 8 bases, with 14 bases spanning the gap. The CDR3 is 13 residues long. Germline V CDR1 and CDR2: SNHLY, FYNNEI. In DNA form, the CDR3 reads TGTGCCAGCAGTGCCAGAAACTATGGAGGCTACACCTTC. This encodes CASSARNYGGYTF.

The chain recombines TRBV10-3 with TRBJ2-2; no reliable D call. The CDR3 runs to 18 residues. Deletions cut 2 bases from V and 0 bases from J, with 16 bases between. Germline-derived CDR1 and CDR2 are ENHRY and SYGVKD. The CDR3 region has the DNA TGTGCCATCAGTGAGCTTTTGAGGTCAATAGCGAACACCGGGGAGCTGTTTTTT. It yields the protein CAISELLRSIANTGELFF.

The chain is built from TRBV30 and TRBJ1-3; TRBD1 aligns across 7 bases. This CDR3 comprises 16 residues. The germline CDR1 and CDR2 sequences are GTSNPN and SVGIG (reference sequence). V lost 2 bases, J lost 0 bases, and 7 bases stayed unmatched. The CDR3 spells CAWSRTGPISGNTIYF. The CDR3 DNA reads as TGTGCCTGGAGTAGGACAGGTCCTATCTCTGGAAACACCATATATTTT.

This chain joins TRBV7-9 and TRBJ1-1, with D maybe TRBD1 (6 bases). Germline CDR1 is SEHNR and CDR2 is FQNEAQ (reference sequence). The CDR3 sequence is 12 residues long. With 1 base removed from V and 8 bases from J, the gap between germline ends came to 8 bases. CDR3 sequence: CASSLGQAEAFF. The DNA of the CDR3 is TGTGCCAGCAGCTTAGGACAGGCAGAAGCTTTCTTT.

Written as DNA, the CDR3 is TGCGCCGGAAAAAGAGGGACAGGGATACTCAATGAGCAGTTCTTC. Protein product: CAGKRGTGILNEQFF. The V and J genes are TRBV23-1 and TRBJ2-1; 9 bases fit TRBD1. TRBV23-1 is flagged as an ORF with uncertain function. The trim removed 11 bases at V and 6 bases at J, leaving 14 bases unmatched. The CDR3 totals 15 residues.

The sample holds one count of this clone. The chain is built from TRBV6-5 and TRBJ1-5, with TRBD1 matching 10 bases. In germline, CDR1 is MNHEY, CDR2 SVGAGI. V lost 6 bases to trimming and J lost 8 bases; unmatched junction nucleotides: 10. The CDR3 contains 15 residues. CDR3 sequence reads: CASSRLTGGGEPQHF. The CDR3 nucleotides are TGTGCCAGCAGCCGCCTGACAGGGGGCGGGGAGCCCCAGCATTTT.

The chain couples TRBV9 to TRBJ1-5, with TRBD1 matching over 7 bases. The germline V gene encodes CDR1 SGDLS and CDR2 YYNGEE. The V and J ends lost 0 bases and 6 bases, in that order; junction bases with no gene match: 24. The CDR3 runs to 21 residues. The DNA for the CDR3 is TGTGCCAGCAGCGTAGCCTCACCCAATGGCCGGGTCACGGGACAGCCTCAGCCCCAGCATTTT. This gives the protein CASSVASPNGRVTGQPQPQHF.

The chain combines TRBV6-5 with TRBJ1-1; 9 bases agree with TRBD1. V trimming: 6 bases; J trimming: 5 bases; junction bases outside the gene matches: 7. The CDR3 loop spans 14 amino acids. Germline assignment: CDR1 MNHEY and CDR2 SVGAGI. CDR3 DNA: TGTGCCAGCAGCCTACAGGGGGCGAGGACTGAAGCTTTCTTT. Residues: CASSLQGARTEAFF.

The CDR3, as DNA: TGTGCCAGCAGCGCCCACCGGGACAGGGGATGGGAGACCCAGTACTTC. Its translation: CASSAHRDRGWETQYF. V is TRBV7-9 and J is TRBJ2-5; 10 positions agree with TRBD1. The CDR3 spans 16 residues. Germline loops: CDR1 SEHNR, CDR2 FQNEAQ (reference sequence). V lost 5 bases, J lost 5 bases, and 11 bases stayed unmatched.

The gene calls are TRBV13 and TRBJ2-1; 12 positions agree with TRBD2. The trim removed 2 bases at V and 8 bases at J, leaving 7 bases unmatched. Germline CDR1 PRHDT, CDR2 FYEKMQ (reference sequence). The CDR3 sequence is 16 residues long. CDR3 region: CASSLTSGGIRDEQFF. The CDR3, as DNA: TGTGCCAGCAGCTTAACTAGCGGGGGGATTAGGGATGAGCAGTTCTTC.

This clone was recorded only once. The V and J genes are TRBV4-1 and TRBJ1-1; TRBD1 might be the D (5 bases). The CDR3 has 11 residues. Trimming stripped 8 bases from V and 9 bases from J, with 13 bases between. Germline values: CDR1 MGHRA, CDR2 YSYEKL. CDR3 in amino acids: CASEQALKAFF. The DNA of the CDR3 is TGCGCCAGCGAACAGGCCCTGAAAGCTTTCTTT.

This chain connects TRBV5-1 to TRBJ1-1, with 8 bases fitting TRBD1. V lost 3 bases, J lost 5 bases, and 12 bases stayed unmatched. There are 16 residues in the CDR3. Germline V CDR1 and CDR2: SGHRS, YFSETQ. The DNA of the CDR3 is TGCGCCAGCAGCTCTCAGGGGGCTGTTCGTTTAACTGAAGCTTTCTTT. Translated, it gives CASSSQGAVRLTEAFF.